This record looks at one T cell receptor (beta chain) sequence and its context. The antigen this receptor binds is unknown. Base qualities were left out, and no much larger clone turns up one base away. The data derive from a study of blood T cell repertoires in COVID-19 (dated by TCRdb to about 2020). Looking at the study overall: The collaborator samples originated in the United States, Italy and Spain and spanned the acute and convalescent phases of COVID-19. The prospective study material was composed of cDNA or gDNA derived from T cells, B-cell-depleted T cells, or PBMCs. Subjects who had been exposed to COVID-19, were actively infected with it, or had recovered from it provided the deeply sampled blood TCRbeta repertoires that made up the dataset. The repertoires were released in a freely available public database meant as a resource for research on the immune response to SARS-CoV-2. The samples were drawn from two sources: the first 160 participants of the ongoing ImmuneRACE study, and 1,000 to 1,500 subjects contributed by 6 global collaborators. Sample metadata almost always included a de-identified subject ID, COVID-19 status, age in years and sex. Where available, HLA class I and class II types were taken from metadata supplied by the sample provider and were not determined by assay-based typing.

The immunoSEQ Assay, a bias-controlled multiplex PCR, was used to amplify TCRbeta CDR3 regions from genomic DNA. The authors' analysis ran thus. The number of nucleated cells in each sample was estimated from the amplification of reference gene primers within the assay. To quantify the absolute abundance of each unique TCRbeta CDR3 rearrangement, sequence reads were collapsed and filtered. For each sample, productive Simpson clonality was calculated by taking the square root of Simpson's diversity index across productive rearrangements. The table comes from immuneACCESS by way of TCRdb, which keeps in-frame sequences with V and J called. Part of the clones is missing from these tables; in studies checked, under half for an unresolved V gene and the rest for unknown reasons. D and trimming were read from the DNA, whereas the V and J calls and clone size are those reported in that table. For this sample the table gives fewer than 80,000 clones, of which about nine tenths were detected only once. The ten largest clones take up 20% to 25% of the sample.

Overall results and qualifications from the work: Clinical and demographic metadata were provided uncurated, with the amount varying by source and participant.

The collaborating institutions used their own protocols to collect whole blood in K2EDTA tubes. Collaborator samples were shipped for TCRbeta analysis as frozen whole blood, isolated PBMCs, or DNA extracted from either sample type. Cut back by 3 bases and 4 bases, the V and J ends lie 12 bases apart. The CDR3, cysteine through phenylalanine, is 15 amino acids long. Just CDR3 DNA is preserved here, 45 bases in frame from base 1. Reading the germline V gene gives CDR1 KGHSH and CDR2 LQKENI. Material: peripheral blood. This receptor was taken from a woman in her 50s with active or convalescent COVID-19. The V and J genes are TRBV18 and TRBJ1-4, with the D gene not confidently named. The base sequence is TGTGCCAGCTCACCCGGTAATGGGCTTAATGAAAAACTGTTTTTT. It encodes CASSPGNGLNEKLFF.